A selection of T cell receptor beta chains follows, all from one sample in a study of T cells in Graves' hyperthyroidism and ophthalmopathy. TCRdb re-analysed the multiplex PCR reads in MiXCR, keeping a single row per CDR3 protein. Altogether fewer than 400,000 distinct CDR3 sequences are present, 20% to 25% being singletons, with the ten largest covering around 70%. Specimen: blood. Source of these receptors: a man in his forties or fifties with Graves' hyperthyroidism. Each CDR3 is given with its conserved first and last residue.

>TRBV9
CASSARVFSPLHF
>TRBV20-1
CSADGTGRTYEQYF
>TRBV11-2
CASSVDRGAYNEQFF
>TRBV11-3
CASSLAGTTTDTQYF
>TRBV20-1
CSAFGSSISGYTF
>TRBV9
CASSVESSIETQYF
>TRBV12-3/TRBV12-4
CASSFESHGHEAFF
>TRBV10-2
CASSENRVGTEAFF
>TRBV14
CASSQGLASQTQYF
>TRBV6-1
CASGLAGPYEQYF
>TRBV7-2
CASSLVFADTGIFLYNEQFF
>TRBV19
CASSSRGRPGELFF
>TRBV5-1
CASSFETSYNEQFF
>TRBV20-1
CSARWGDTQYF
>TRBV28
CASSLLAGPATQYF
>TRBV5-5
CASSPTPSRETQYF
>TRBV20-1
CSARGLAGGNNEQFF
>TRBV27
CASSPYRLDRSYEQYF
>TRBV24-1
CATSDWDRPTEAFF
>TRBV6-5
CASSYSGLWDTQYF
>TRBV6-1
CASSYDTEAFF
>TRBV6-1
CASSEGVYGCTF
>TRBV11-3
CASSLGSGGPSGNEQFF
>TRBV13
CASSPGTGGLETQYF
>TRBV6-1
CASSEGAGEWEKLFF
>TRBV7-9
CASSLSGRPYEQYF
>TRBV20-1
CSVRGSGHSYNEQFF
>TRBV12-3/TRBV12-4
CASSGLKSPSYEQYF
>TRBV7-2
CASSRRTRGYNEQFF
>TRBV7-8
CASSILSGEQFF
>TRBV28
CATKSPGQLYEQYF
>TRBV13
CASSPVVAGERTDTQYF
>TRBV11-3
CASRRTSGNYEQYF
>TRBV7-9
CASSLGERGLALSNEQFF
>TRBV29-1
CSVDGQGLYGYTF
>TRBV27
CASSWDSSSYGYTF
>TRBV28
CASSFGGTSSYEQYF
>TRBV7-8
CASSPRDQIGAAFF
>TRBV25-1
CASSEYPYYEQYF
>TRBV6-1
CASRHRGGLPGETQYF
>TRBV29-1
CSVAPPSGSSYEQYF
>TRBV6-2/TRBV6-3
CASSYVSGGMEPQHF
>TRBV10-3
CASRTSGGLDEQFF
>TRBV5-1
CASSLAFGVGGMTYEQYF
>TRBV7-9
CASSSARDTQYF
>TRBV5-1
CASSLASGSYEQYF
>TRBV12-3/TRBV12-4
CAISEGRSGTQYF
>TRBV5-1
CASHQGPNTEAFF
>TRBV20-1
CSARDLDRVSWETQYF
>TRBV5-6
CASSLVRYPYEQYF
>TRBV27
CASSNRDRGRRHTEAFF
>TRBV29-1
CSGGVSGSVADTQYF
>TRBV6-2/TRBV6-3
CASSFPDTQYF
>TRBV28
CASSRRVGTEAFF
>TRBV29-1
CSVVGTSGSGDQETQYF
>TRBV6-1
CASSEGREAFF
>TRBV28
CASSITSGSFTDTQYF
>TRBV6-1
CASSYNRENYEQYF